This TCR beta chain is drawn from a study of cytomegalovirus exposure and HLA in healthy donors. The V gene end was trimmed by 7 bases and the J gene end by 3 bases; junction bases not matched to a gene: 5. CDR1 and CDR2 (germline): LNHDA, SQIVND (reference sequence). The CDR3 totals 14 residues. PCR was performed using 60 Vbeta and 13 Jbeta primers. The protocol was immunoSEQ multiplex PCR, while the TCRdb copy is restricted to in-frame clones and leaves out a portion. The table lists 85,000 to 90,000 clones, approximately 90% of them singletons. Study-wide results and limits: The likely origin of a cluster of highly shared sequence variants was a sequencing artifact. Rare TCR sequences dominated, though some public TCRs recurred in many donors.

For this clone: Antigen specificity is unknown.

The sequence derives from a man aged 18 to 35 in good health and CMV-seronegative. Material: PBMCs. The rearrangement joins TRBV19 to TRBJ2-1, with 8 bases lining up with TRBD2. The CDR3 region is CASNGAGVYNEQFF. DNA of the CDR3: TGTGCCAGTAATGGAGCGGGAGTCTACAATGAGCAGTTCTTC.